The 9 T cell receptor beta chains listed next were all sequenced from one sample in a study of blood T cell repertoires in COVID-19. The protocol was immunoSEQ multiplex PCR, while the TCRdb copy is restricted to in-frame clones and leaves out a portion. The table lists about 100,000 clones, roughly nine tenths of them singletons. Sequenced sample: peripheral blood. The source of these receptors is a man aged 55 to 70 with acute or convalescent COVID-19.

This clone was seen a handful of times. The CDR3 here is CASSGTGQMNTEAFF. DNA for the CDR3: TGCGCCAGCAGCGGAACGGGACAGATGAACACTGAAGCTTTCTTT. The chain links TRBV5-1 to TRBJ1-1, with 7 bases that match TRBD1. V lost 4 bases, J lost 0 bases, and 6 bases stayed unmatched. Germline-derived CDR1 and CDR2 are SGHRS and YFSETQ. The CDR3 is made up of 15 amino acids. The full variable domain, completed using reference TRBV5-1 and TRBJ1-1, is KAGVTQTPRYLIKTRGQQVTLSCSPISGHRSVSWYQQTPGQGLQFLFEYFSETQRNKGNFPGRFSGRQFSNSRSEMNVSTLELGDSALYLCASSGTGQMNTEAFFGQGTRLTVV.

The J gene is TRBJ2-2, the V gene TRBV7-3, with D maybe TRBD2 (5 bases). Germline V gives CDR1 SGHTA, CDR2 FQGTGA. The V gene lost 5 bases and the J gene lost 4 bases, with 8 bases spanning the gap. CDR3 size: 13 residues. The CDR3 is CASSAAGTGELFF. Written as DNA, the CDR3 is TGTGCCAGCAGCGCCGCGGGCACCGGGGAGCTGTTTTTT.

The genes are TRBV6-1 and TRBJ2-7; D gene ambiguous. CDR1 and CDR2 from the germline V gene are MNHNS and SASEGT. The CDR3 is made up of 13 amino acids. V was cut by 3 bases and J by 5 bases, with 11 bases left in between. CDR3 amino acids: CASSELQVHEQYF. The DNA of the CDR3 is TGTGCCAGCAGTGAGCTGCAGGTCCACGAGCAGTACTTC.

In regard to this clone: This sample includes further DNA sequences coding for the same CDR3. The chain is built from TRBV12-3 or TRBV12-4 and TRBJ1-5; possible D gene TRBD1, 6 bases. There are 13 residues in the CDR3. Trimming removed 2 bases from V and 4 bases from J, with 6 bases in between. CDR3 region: CASSLQGNQPQHF. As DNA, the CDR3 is TGTGCCAGCAGTTTACAGGGGAATCAGCCCCAGCATTTT.

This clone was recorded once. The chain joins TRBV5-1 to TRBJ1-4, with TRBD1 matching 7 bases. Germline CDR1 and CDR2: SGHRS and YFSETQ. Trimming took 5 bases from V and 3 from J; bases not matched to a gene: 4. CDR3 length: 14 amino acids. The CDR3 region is CASSSGTANEKLFF. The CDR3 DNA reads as TGCGCCAGCAGTTCCGGGACAGCTAATGAAAAACTGTTTTTT. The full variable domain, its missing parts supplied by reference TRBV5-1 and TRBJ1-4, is KAGVTQTPRYLIKTRGQQVTLSCSPISGHRSVSWYQQTPGQGLQFLFEYFSETQRNKGNFPGRFSGRQFSNSRSEMNVSTLELGDSALYLCASSSGTANEKLFFGSGTQLSVL.

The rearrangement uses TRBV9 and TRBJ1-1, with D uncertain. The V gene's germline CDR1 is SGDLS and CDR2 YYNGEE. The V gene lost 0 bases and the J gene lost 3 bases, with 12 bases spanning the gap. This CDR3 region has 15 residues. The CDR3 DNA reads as TGTGCCAGCAGCGTAGTCGGTTCCCTTCACACTGAAGCTTTCTTT. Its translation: CASSVVGSLHTEAFF.

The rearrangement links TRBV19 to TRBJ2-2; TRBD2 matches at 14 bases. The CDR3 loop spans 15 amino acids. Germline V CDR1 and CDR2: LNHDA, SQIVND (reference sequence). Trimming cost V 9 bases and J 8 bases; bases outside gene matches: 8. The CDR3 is CASHGTSGSGGELFF. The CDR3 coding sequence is TGTGCCAGCCACGGGACTAGCGGGAGCGGGGGGGAGCTGTTTTTT.

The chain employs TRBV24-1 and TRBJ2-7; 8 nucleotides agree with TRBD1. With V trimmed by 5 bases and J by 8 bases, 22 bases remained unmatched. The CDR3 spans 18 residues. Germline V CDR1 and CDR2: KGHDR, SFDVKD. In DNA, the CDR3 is TGTGCCACCAGTGGCTTTCATGCGAGGGGGTTGCGGACAGGGAAGCAGTACGTC. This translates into CATSGFHARGLRTGKQYV.

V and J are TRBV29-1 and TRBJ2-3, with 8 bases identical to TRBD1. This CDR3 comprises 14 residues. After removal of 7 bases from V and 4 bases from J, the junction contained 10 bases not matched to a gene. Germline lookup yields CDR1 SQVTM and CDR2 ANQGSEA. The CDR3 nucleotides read TGCAGCGGAAGGACAGGGTTCATGCCAGATACGCAGTATTTT. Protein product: CSGRTGFMPDTQYF.